This T cell receptor (beta chain) was sequenced for a study of blood T cell repertoires in COVID-19. The CDR3 runs 15 residues. Deletions cut 6 bases from V and 1 base from J, with 15 bases between. The germline V gene has CDR1 SEHNR and CDR2 FQNEAQ (reference sequence). The method was immunoSEQ multiplex PCR; TCRdb's version includes in-frame clones alone and lacks a portion of them. This sample has about 190,000 clones, with around 80% found just once. The sample comprised peripheral blood. This clonotype was sampled from a human donor in a cohort sampled during active COVID-19. V gene TRBV7-9 combines with J gene TRBJ1-1; possibly TRBD1 for D (6 bases). CDR3 sequence: CASSIPQTGNTEAFF. CDR3 in DNA: TGTGCCAGCAGTATACCCCAGACAGGGAACACTGAAGCTTTCTTT. The full variable domain, completed using reference TRBV7-9 and TRBJ1-1, is DTGVSQNPRHKITKRGQNVTFRCDPISEHNRLYWYRQTLGQGPEFLTYFQNEAQLEKSRLLSDRFSAERPKGSFSTLEIQRTEQGDSAMYLCASSIPQTGNTEAFFGQGTRLTVV.